This TCR beta chain was retrieved from a study of T cells in tuberculosis. Study information: This South African cohort compared adolescents with or without latent tuberculosis against adults with active tuberculosis. Findings and caveats of the study: Smaller alpha distances in active tuberculosis partly reflected shorter CDR3-alpha lengths. Smaller distances to GMM-specific TCRs suggested their expansion in active tuberculosis.

As regards this clone: Its antigen is not identified.

With V trimmed by 6 bases and J by 2 bases, 5 bases remained unmatched. Per the germline V gene, CDR1 is SNHLY and CDR2 is FYNNEI. The CDR3 totals 15 residues. The data were produced by immunoSEQ multiplex PCR, yet TCRdb's version contains in-frame clones alone and is incomplete. The sample has about 45,000 clones; about 94% are singletons. Sequencing was performed on PBMCs. The receptor was isolated from a donor aged 10-29 years with latent tuberculosis or without tuberculosis infection. Some clones in this sample may be carry-over from other donors' samples. The J gene is TRBJ2-1, the V gene TRBV2; 9 bases align to TRBD1. DNA of the CDR3: TGTGCCAGCAGCGCAGACAGGGGGACCTACAATGAGCAGTTCTTC. Encoded protein: CASSADRGTYNEQFF.